The clone carrying this TCR beta chain was counted between two and nine times. Its antigen is unidentified. Trimming pared 1 base from V and 3 bases from J, leaving 13 bases between. Germline CDR1 and CDR2: SGHVS and FNYEAQ. The CDR3 loop spans 16 amino acids. Using immunoSEQ multiplex PCR, the repertoire was profiled, and TCRdb retains in-frame clones only, with some absent. The profile shows around 2,000,000 clones, roughly 94% of them singletons. This record belongs to a study of shared clonotypes between healthy human individuals. Findings of the study overall: The low donor count limited represented genetic and exposure-history diversity.

CD45RO-negative CD8 cells positively selected for CCR7 made up the naive population, which excluded terminally differentiated effector memory CD45RA+ cells. The clonotype originates from a man aged 18 to 30 in good health. The sample taken for sequencing was naive CD8+ T cells sorted from blood. The chain is built from TRBV7-6 and TRBJ1-3; no definite D call. The CDR3 nucleotides are TGTGCCAGCAGCTTAGGGGTTCCCCTTGGTGGAAACACCATATATTTT. It codes for CASSLGVPLGGNTIYF.